A single sample is the source of the 26 T cell receptor beta chains below, sequenced in a study of Graves' ophthalmopathy and Graves' hyperthyroidism. The sequenced template was RNA, covering the TCR beta CDR3 region. Second-round multiplex PCR came after a first-round RT-PCR that employed HTBI primers. TCRdb ran MiXCR on the multiplex PCR reads and lists one entry per CDR3 protein. Altogether roughly 610,000 distinct CDR3 sequences are present, about 24% being singletons, with the ten largest covering around 6.5%. Material: peripheral blood. The origin of the receptors is a woman aged 18-29 years with stable Graves' hyperthyroidism. Some clones in this sample may be carry-over from other donors' samples.

In this sample, this clonotype turned up many times. The CDR3 bases are TGTGCCAGCATCGCCGGGACTAGGGGGGCAGGGACCCAGTACTTC. It encodes CASIAGTRGAGTQYF. This chain joins TRBV6-1 and TRBJ2-5; 8 bases are shared with TRBD2. The CDR3 runs to 15 residues. V was pared by 7 bases and J by 7 bases, with 14 bases of the junction left unmatched. Germline CDR1 MNHNS, CDR2 SASEGT.

This clonotype was counted many times. The chain combines TRBV11-2 with TRBJ1-5; no firm D call. Per germline, CDR1 SGHAT and CDR2 FQNNGV. The CDR3 totals 15 residues. V lost 2 bases and J 2 bases, leaving 10 bases between the germline ends. The CDR3 DNA reads as TGTGCCAGCAGCTTAAGTCCCCTTGGCAATCAGCCCCAGCATTTT. Protein product: CASSLSPLGNQPQHF.

This clonotype has ten or more counts. The CDR3 DNA sequence: TGTGCCAGCATACAGGAGGGTGGCACTGAAGCTTTCTTT. Residues: CASIQEGGTEAFF. The chain links TRBV6-2 or TRBV6-3 to TRBJ1-1; possible D gene TRBD1, 5 bases. The CDR3 length is 13 residues. V dropped 7 bases and J dropped 4 bases, with 13 bases sitting between them. Germline values: CDR1 MNHEY, CDR2 SVGEGT.

This sequence joins TRBV5-1 and TRBJ2-2; D may be TRBD2 (6 bases). The CDR3 sequence is 14 residues long. The V end lost 4 bases, the J end lost 6 bases, and 13 bases lay between the germline ends. CDR1 is SGHRS, CDR2 YFSETQ, per germline. CDR3 sequence (DNA): TGCGCCAGCAGCCCGACTAGGGGCTCCGGGGAGCTGTTTTTT. This encodes CASSPTRGSGELFF.

This clonotype was found many times. The chain recombines TRBV27 with TRBJ1-2, with D unclear. CDR3 size: 15 residues. V lost 5 bases, J lost 0 bases, and 13 bases lay in between. The germline V gene encodes CDR1 MNHEY and CDR2 SMNVEV (reference sequence). The CDR3 DNA reads as TGTGCCAGCAGTCCCTTTGGGCGGGCTAACTATGGCTACACCTTC. Protein: CASSPFGRANYGYTF.

This clonotype was picked up many times. This chain joins TRBV28 and TRBJ2-2; tentatively, D is TRBD2 (6 bases). V was clipped by 4 bases and J by 3 bases, with 12 bases between them. CDR3 length: 15 amino acids. Germline assignment: CDR1 MDHEN and CDR2 SYDVKM. For the CDR3, the DNA is TGTGCCAGCAGTTCGGACGGGGGTTACACCGGGGAGCTGTTTTTT. This gives the protein CASSSDGGYTGELFF.

The sample holds a few counts of this clonotype. J is TRBJ2-7 and V is TRBV2, with D perhaps TRBD1 (7 bases). Germline V CDR1 and CDR2: SNHLY, FYNNEI. The CDR3 covers 14 residues. V was clipped by 6 bases and J by 4 bases, with 16 bases between them. CDR3 protein: CASRVAGQTYEQYF. CDR3 sequence (DNA): TGTGCCAGCAGGGTCGCGGGACAGACGTACGAGCAGTACTTC.

This chain joins TRBV5-6 and TRBJ1-2; no clear D gene. Germline V gene lookup returns CDR1 SGHDT and CDR2 YYEEEE. The V end was cut by 6 bases, the J end by 4 bases, with 16 bases between. The CDR3 covers 14 residues. The CDR3: CASTLLDGIYGYTF. CDR3 bases: TGTGCCAGCACCCTTCTGGACGGAATCTATGGCTACACCTTC.

This clonotype has ten or more counts. The chain uses TRBV9 and TRBJ2-3, with TRBD1 matching 7 bases. Germline lookup yields CDR1 SGDLS and CDR2 YYNGEE. J lost 2 bases, V lost 3 bases, and 6 bases had no gene match. This CDR3 has 15 amino acids. The CDR3 nucleotides are TGTGCCAGCAGCGCCAGGGGACAGCCCACAGATACGCAGTATTTT. Its protein product is CASSARGQPTDTQYF.

This clonotype was picked up many times. CDR3 nucleotide sequence: TGTGCCAGCTCACGGACAGACAACTATGGCTACACCTTC. It specifies CASSRTDNYGYTF. The V and J genes are TRBV18 and TRBJ1-2, with a tentative D call TRBD1 (6 bases). V dropped 4 bases and J dropped 2 bases, with 8 bases sitting between them. The CDR3 runs 13 residues. Germline CDR1 is KGHSH and CDR2 is LQKENI.

In this sample, this clonotype turned up a few times. The gene calls are TRBV6-2 or TRBV6-3 and TRBJ1-1; perhaps TRBD1 as D (6 bases). V lost 5 bases and J lost 2, with 12 bases in between. The length of the CDR3 is 14 residues. From germline, CDR1 is MNHEY and CDR2 SVGEGT. As DNA, the CDR3 is TGTGCCAGCAGTCCCACAGGGTTTAACACTGAAGCTTTCTTT. Translation gives CASSPTGFNTEAFF.

This clonotype was seen repeatedly, ten times or more. The rearrangement links TRBV7-8 to TRBJ1-1; the match to TRBD1 covers 7 bases. Germline CDR1 reads SGHVS; CDR2 reads FQNEAQ. Trimming at V came to 5 bases and at J to 0 bases, leaving 9 bases not matched to a gene. The CDR3 is made up of 16 amino acids. The CDR3 DNA reads TGTGCCAGCAGCCCCGAGGGACAGCTCATGAACACTGAAGCTTTCTTT. This translates into CASSPEGQLMNTEAFF. The full variable domain, with the rest looked up from reference TRBV7-8 and TRBJ1-1, is GAGVSQSPRYKVAKRGQDVALRCDPISGHVSLFWYQQALGQGPEFLTYFQNEAQLDKSGLPSDRFFAERPEGSVSTLKIQRTQQEDSAVYLCASSPEGQLMNTEAFFGQGTRLTVV.

This clonotype has just a few counts. The chain employs TRBV12-3 or TRBV12-4 and TRBJ2-5; D is unclear. The germline V and J ends were trimmed by 5 bases and 1 base, with 14 bases remaining between them. CDR3 size: 15 residues. DNA for the CDR3: TGTGCCAGCAGTACGGCCTTGGTCAGCCAAGAGACCCAGTACTTC. Protein sequence: CASSTALVSQETQYF.

This clonotype was found a few times. V and J are TRBV5-1 and TRBJ1-1; D possibly corresponds to TRBD1 (5 bases). V gave up 0 bases and J gave up 3 bases, with 12 bases separating them. The CDR3 loop spans 15 amino acids. Germline CDR1 is SGHRS and CDR2 is YFSETQ. CDR3 in amino acids: CASSLVKAGDTEAFF. The CDR3 DNA is TGCGCCAGCAGCTTGGTTAAGGCGGGGGACACTGAAGCTTTCTTT.

The chain recombines TRBV2 with TRBJ2-7, with 7 bases that match TRBD1. This CDR3 is built from 15 residues. V lost 6 bases, J lost 0 bases, and 8 bases stayed unmatched. CDR1 SNHLY and CDR2 FYNNEI come from the germline V gene. This CDR3 is CASSVPDRDSYEQYF. CDR3 nucleotides: TGTGCCAGCAGCGTACCCGACAGGGACTCCTACGAGCAGTACTTC.

This clonotype was detected only a few times. The rearrangement uses TRBV6-5 and TRBJ1-1; D remains unclear. V was trimmed by 0 bases and J by 1 base, leaving 9 bases between them. CDR1 MNHEY and CDR2 SVGAGI come from the germline V gene. This CDR3 is built from 15 residues. CDR3 in amino acids: CASSYSSQTNTEAFF. DNA of the CDR3: TGTGCCAGCAGTTACTCGAGTCAGACGAACACTGAAGCTTTCTTT.

This chain uses TRBV28 with TRBJ2-7; 8 nucleotides line up with TRBD1. V lost 6 bases to trimming and J lost 9 bases; unmatched junction nucleotides: 10. Germline CDR1 is MDHEN and CDR2 is SYDVKM. CDR3 length: 13 residues. This CDR3 is CASSYGTGAVQYF. The CDR3 coding sequence is TGTGCCAGCAGCTATGGGACAGGTGCTGTGCAGTACTTC.

This clonotype was picked up many times. The chain links TRBV19 to TRBJ1-1; D is uncertain. The CDR3 totals 14 residues. The V gene lost 4 bases and the J gene lost 0 bases, with 9 bases spanning the gap. From germline, CDR1 is LNHDA and CDR2 SQIVND (reference sequence). The CDR3 sequence: CASSRVSLNTEAFF. The CDR3 bases are TGTGCCAGTAGTAGGGTATCCCTGAACACTGAAGCTTTCTTT.

V and J are TRBV6-1 and TRBJ2-5, with D maybe TRBD1 (5 bases). The CDR3 covers 14 residues. V gave up 5 bases and J gave up 5 bases, with 15 bases separating them. CDR1 MNHNS and CDR2 SASEGT come from the germline V gene. For the CDR3, the DNA is TGTGCCAGCAGTCAAGGGGCACTCATGGAGACCCAGTACTTC. Amino acids: CASSQGALMETQYF.

The genes are TRBV6-2 or TRBV6-3 and TRBJ1-5; perhaps TRBD1 as D (5 bases). This CDR3 has 17 residues. CDR1 MNHEY and CDR2 SVGEGT come from the germline V gene. The V and J ends lost 5 bases and 2 bases respectively, with 19 bases between them. The DNA of the CDR3 is TGTGCCAGCAGTCATGCGGGGCGGGGAGGTGGCAATCAGCCCCAGCATTTT. It is translated as CASSHAGRGGGNQPQHF.

This clonotype was counted at least ten times. The chain combines TRBV12-3 or TRBV12-4 with TRBJ2-7, with 7 positions matching TRBD1. The ends lost 0 bases at V and 2 bases at J; junction bases unmatched: 4. The CDR3 is 15 amino acids. CDR3 in DNA: TGTGCCAGCAGTTTAGCACGGACAGGTCCCTACGAGCAGTACTTC. Protein: CASSLARTGPYEQYF.

The gene calls are TRBV25-1 and TRBJ1-1; 7 bases align to TRBD1. The CDR3 is 15 residues long. Germline trimming cut 7 bases from V and 0 bases from J; bases unmatched to any gene: 8. CDR1 and CDR2 from the germline V gene are MGHDK and SYGVNS. In DNA form, the CDR3 reads TGTGCCAGCACTAAGACAGGGCTGTTGAACACTGAAGCTTTCTTT. Protein sequence: CASTKTGLLNTEAFF.

This chain uses TRBV25-1 with TRBJ1-1, with 9 bases lining up with TRBD1. Germline-derived CDR1 and CDR2 are MGHDK and SYGVNS. The CDR3 runs 15 residues. The junction had 8 bases not matched to a gene; V was cut back by 6 bases and J by 3 bases. The CDR3 DNA reads TGTGCCAGCAGCTACACCGGGACAGGGTACACTGAAGCTTTCTTT. Amino acids: CASSYTGTGYTEAFF. The variable domain in full, completed from reference TRBV25-1 and TRBJ1-1, reads EADIYQTPRYLVIGTGKKITLECSQTMGHDKMYWYQQDPGMELHLIHYSYGVNSTEKGDLSSESTVSRIRTEHFPLTLESARPSHTSQYLCASSYTGTGYTEAFFGQGTRLTVV.

The chain uses TRBV15 and TRBJ2-6; D is perhaps TRBD2 (6 bases). The CDR3 consists of 16 residues. V shed 1 base and J shed 4 bases, with 11 bases lying between them. Germline loops: CDR1 LNHNV, CDR2 YYDKDF (reference sequence). CDR3 amino acids: CATSRAGGSGANVLTF. The CDR3 nucleotides are TGTGCCACCAGCAGAGCCGGAGGGTCCGGGGCCAACGTCCTGACTTTC.

This clonotype was detected ten times or more. The gene calls are TRBV5-1 and TRBJ1-2; D is perhaps TRBD1 (6 bases). Deletions cut 3 bases from V and 6 bases from J, with 9 bases between. The CDR3 sequence is 12 residues long. CDR1 is SGHRS and CDR2 is YFSETQ in the germline V gene. The chain's CDR3 is CASSSQGDGYTF. CDR3 in DNA: TGCGCCAGCAGCTCACAGGGCGATGGCTACACCTTC.

This clonotype has ten or more counts. This chain joins TRBV7-9 and TRBJ1-1; tentative D call: TRBD1 (6 bases). CDR3 length: 15 amino acids. Per germline, CDR1 SEHNR and CDR2 FQNEAQ (reference sequence). The V gene lost 1 base and the J gene lost 4 bases, with 13 bases spanning the gap. This chain's CDR3 is CASSLVTGPGTEAFF. The CDR3 region has the DNA TGTGCCAGCAGCTTAGTAACAGGGCCCGGCACTGAAGCTTTCTTT.